These 5 T cell receptor beta chains were sequenced from one sample in a study of monozygotic twins with inflammatory bowel disease. Using the 5' RACE reads, TCRdb records one entry per CDR3 protein without DNA. The repertoire table contains about 300,000 distinct CDR3 sequences. The sample was blood. The receptors stem from a human donor with ulcerative colitis or Crohn's disease, or a healthy co-twin of an affected twin (not recorded which).

The J gene is TRBJ1-2, the V gene TRBV24-1; TCRdb selects TRBD1, and the lack of DNA leaves this call unchecked. This CDR3 region has 13 residues. Germline lookup yields CDR1 KGHDR and CDR2 SFDVKD. The chain's CDR3 is CATSDGQNYGYTF.

This chain connects TRBV28 to TRBJ2-7; TCRdb reports TRBD2, a call that lacks DNA to check it against. The CDR3 runs 12 residues. Per germline, CDR1 MDHEN and CDR2 SYDVKM. The CDR3 loop is CASSTGTSGRNF.

This rearrangement joins TRBV3-1 to TRBJ2-2. Germline CDR1 and CDR2: LGHDT and YNNKEL (reference sequence). This CDR3 has 12 amino acids. The CDR3 here is CASSHGGGELFF.

CDR3 sequence reads: CASSPIPFSYNEQFF. V and J are TRBV7-2 and TRBJ2-1. This CDR3 contains 15 residues. CDR1 and CDR2 (germline): SGHTA, FQGNSA.

The chain uses TRBV4-1 and TRBJ2-5; TCRdb outputs TRBD2, but without DNA this stays unchecked. Germline loops: CDR1 MGHRA, CDR2 YSYEKL. The CDR3 contains 21 residues. The CDR3 protein is CASSQGGNRRLAGGVWETQYF.